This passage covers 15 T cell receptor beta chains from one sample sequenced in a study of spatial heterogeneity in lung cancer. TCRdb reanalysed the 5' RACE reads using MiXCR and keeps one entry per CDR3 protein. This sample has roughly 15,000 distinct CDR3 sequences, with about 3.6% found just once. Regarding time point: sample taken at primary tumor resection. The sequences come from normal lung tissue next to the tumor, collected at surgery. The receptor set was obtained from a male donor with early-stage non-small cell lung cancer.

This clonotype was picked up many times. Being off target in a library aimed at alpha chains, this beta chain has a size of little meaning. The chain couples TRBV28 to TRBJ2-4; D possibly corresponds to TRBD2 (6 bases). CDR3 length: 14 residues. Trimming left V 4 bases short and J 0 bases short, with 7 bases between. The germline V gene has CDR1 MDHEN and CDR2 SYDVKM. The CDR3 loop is CASSSGLAKNIQYF. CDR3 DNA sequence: TGTGCCAGCAGTTCGGGACTAGCCAAAAACATTCAGTACTTC.

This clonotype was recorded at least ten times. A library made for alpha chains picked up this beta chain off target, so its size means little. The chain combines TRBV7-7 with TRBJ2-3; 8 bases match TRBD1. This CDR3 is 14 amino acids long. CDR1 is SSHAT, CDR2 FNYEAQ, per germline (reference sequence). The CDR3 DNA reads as TGTGCTAGCGGCCCGACAGGGGCCACAGATACGCAGTATTTT. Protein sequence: CASGPTGATDTQYF.

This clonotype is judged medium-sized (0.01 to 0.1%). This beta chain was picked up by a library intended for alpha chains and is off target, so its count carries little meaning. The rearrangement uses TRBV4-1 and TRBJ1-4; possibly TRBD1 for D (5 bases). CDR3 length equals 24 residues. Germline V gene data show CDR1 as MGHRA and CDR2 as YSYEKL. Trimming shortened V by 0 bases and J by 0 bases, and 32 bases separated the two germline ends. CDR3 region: CASSQDSRTLPWTLLPPTNEKLFF. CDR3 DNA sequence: TGCGCCAGCAGCCAAGATTCTCGGACACTTCCTTGGACACTTCTGCCCCCAACTAATGAAAAACTGTTTTTT.

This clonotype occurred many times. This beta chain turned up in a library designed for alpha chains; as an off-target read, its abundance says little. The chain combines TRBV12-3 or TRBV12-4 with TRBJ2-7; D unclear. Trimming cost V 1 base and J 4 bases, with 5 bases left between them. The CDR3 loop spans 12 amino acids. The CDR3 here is CASSLGLYEQYF. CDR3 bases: TGTGCCAGCAGTTTAGGCCTGTACGAGCAGTACTTC.

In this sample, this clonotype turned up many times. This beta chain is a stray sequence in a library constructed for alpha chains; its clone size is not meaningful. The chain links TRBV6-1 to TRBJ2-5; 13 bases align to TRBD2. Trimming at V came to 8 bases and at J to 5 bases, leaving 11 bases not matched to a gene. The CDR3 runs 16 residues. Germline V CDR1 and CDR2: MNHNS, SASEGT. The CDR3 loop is CASPPSTSGRLETQYF. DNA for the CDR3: TGTGCCAGCCCTCCGTCGACTAGCGGGAGGTTGGAGACCCAGTACTTC.

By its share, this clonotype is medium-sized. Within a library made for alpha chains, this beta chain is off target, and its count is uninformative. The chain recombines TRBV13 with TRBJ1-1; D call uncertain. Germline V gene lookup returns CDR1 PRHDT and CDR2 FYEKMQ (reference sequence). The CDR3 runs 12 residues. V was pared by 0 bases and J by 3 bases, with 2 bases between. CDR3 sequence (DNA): TGTGCCAGCAGCTTAGGGGACACTGAAGCTTTCTTT. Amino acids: CASSLGDTEAFF. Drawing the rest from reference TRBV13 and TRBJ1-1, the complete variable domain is AAGVIQSPRHLIKEKRETATLKCYPIPRHDTVYWYQQGPGQDPQFLISFYEKMQSDKGSIPDRFSAQQFSDYHSELNMSSLELGDSALYFCASSLGDTEAFFGQGTRLTVV.

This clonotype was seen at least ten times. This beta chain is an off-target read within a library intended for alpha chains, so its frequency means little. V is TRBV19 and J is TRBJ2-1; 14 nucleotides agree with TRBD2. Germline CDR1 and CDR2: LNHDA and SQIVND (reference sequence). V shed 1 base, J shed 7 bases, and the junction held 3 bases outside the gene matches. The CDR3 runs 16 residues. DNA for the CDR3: TGTGCCAGTAGTATAGGCGGGACTAGCGGGGGTAATGAGCAGTTCTTC. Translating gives CASSIGGTSGGNEQFF.

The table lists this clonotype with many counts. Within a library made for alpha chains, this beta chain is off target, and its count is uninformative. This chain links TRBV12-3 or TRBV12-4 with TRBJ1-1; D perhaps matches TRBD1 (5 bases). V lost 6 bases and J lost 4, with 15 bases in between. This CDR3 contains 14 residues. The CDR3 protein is CASRVIGGATEAFF. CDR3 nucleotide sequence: TGTGCCAGCAGGGTAATTGGGGGAGCCACTGAAGCTTTCTTT.

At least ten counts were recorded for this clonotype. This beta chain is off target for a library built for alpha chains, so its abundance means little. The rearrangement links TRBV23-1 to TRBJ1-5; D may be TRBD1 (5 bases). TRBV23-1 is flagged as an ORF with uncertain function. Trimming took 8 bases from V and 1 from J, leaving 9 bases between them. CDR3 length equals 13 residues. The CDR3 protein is CASLAGSNQPQHF. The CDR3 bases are TGCGCCAGCCTTGCAGGGAGCAATCAGCCCCAGCATTTT.

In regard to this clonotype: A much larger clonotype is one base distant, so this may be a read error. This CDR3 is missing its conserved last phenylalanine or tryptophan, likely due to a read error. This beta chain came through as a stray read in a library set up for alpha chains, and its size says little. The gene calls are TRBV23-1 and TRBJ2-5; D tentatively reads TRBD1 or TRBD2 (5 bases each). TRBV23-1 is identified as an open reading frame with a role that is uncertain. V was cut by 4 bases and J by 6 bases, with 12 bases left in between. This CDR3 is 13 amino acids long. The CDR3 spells CASSPIPGQTQYI. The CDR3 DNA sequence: TGCGCCAGCAGTCCGATTCCGGGACAGACCCAGTACATC.

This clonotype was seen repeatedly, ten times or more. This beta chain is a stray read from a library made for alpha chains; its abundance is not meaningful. The CDR3 loop reads CASSLTLLRLGDEQFF. CDR3 in DNA: TGTGCCAGCAGTCTAACTCTTCTTAGACTAGGGGATGAGCAGTTCTTC. The V and J genes are TRBV12-3 or TRBV12-4 and TRBJ2-1; D perhaps matches TRBD2 (6 bases). This CDR3 is 16 amino acids long. V shed 5 bases and J shed 8 bases, with 22 bases lying between them.

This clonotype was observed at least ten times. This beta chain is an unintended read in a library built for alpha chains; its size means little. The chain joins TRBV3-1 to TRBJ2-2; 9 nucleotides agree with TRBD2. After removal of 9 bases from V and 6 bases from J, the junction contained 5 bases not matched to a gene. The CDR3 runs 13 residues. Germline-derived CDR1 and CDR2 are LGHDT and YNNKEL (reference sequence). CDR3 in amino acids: CASGTSSSGELFF. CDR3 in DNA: TGTGCCAGTGGGACTAGCAGTTCCGGGGAGCTGTTTTTT.

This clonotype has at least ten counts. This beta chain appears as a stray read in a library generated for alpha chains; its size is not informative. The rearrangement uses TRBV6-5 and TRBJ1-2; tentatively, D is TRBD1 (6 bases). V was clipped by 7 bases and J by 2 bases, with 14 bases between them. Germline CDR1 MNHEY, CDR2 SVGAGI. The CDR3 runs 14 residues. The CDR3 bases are TGTGCCAGCACCCAACAGGGCAGGAACTATGGCTACACCTTC. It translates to CASTQQGRNYGYTF.

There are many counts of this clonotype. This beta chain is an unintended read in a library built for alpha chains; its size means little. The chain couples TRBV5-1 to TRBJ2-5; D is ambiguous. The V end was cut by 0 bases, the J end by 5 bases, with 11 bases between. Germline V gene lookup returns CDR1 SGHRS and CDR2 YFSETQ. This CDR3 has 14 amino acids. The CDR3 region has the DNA TGCGCCAGCAGCTTGGGTCAGTTTGGGGAGACCCAGTACTTC. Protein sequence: CASSLGQFGETQYF.

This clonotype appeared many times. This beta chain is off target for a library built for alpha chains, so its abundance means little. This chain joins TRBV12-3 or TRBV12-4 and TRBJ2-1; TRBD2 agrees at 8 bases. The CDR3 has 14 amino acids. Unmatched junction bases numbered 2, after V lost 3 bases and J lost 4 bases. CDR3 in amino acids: CASSFLAGYNEQFF. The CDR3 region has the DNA TGTGCCAGCAGTTTTTTAGCGGGATACAATGAGCAGTTCTTC.